The 31 T cell receptor beta chains below all came from one sample that was sequenced in a study of T cell changes during pregnancy in multiple sclerosis. Generated by immunoSEQ multiplex PCR, the TCRdb table keeps only in-frame clones and is missing some. The sample includes approximately 44,000 clones, around 93% seen only once; the top ten take less than 0.95%. The specimen was CD4+ T cells from peripheral blood mononuclear cells, collected before pregnancy. These receptors all stem from a female donor with multiple sclerosis, enrolled in a pregnancy study.

The chain combines TRBV5-6 with TRBJ2-7; no firm D call. V lost 1 base to trimming and J lost 3 bases, with 11 bases between them. Germline values: CDR1 SGHDT, CDR2 YYEEEE. The CDR3 runs 14 residues. The CDR3 DNA reads TGTGCCAGCAGCTTGAGGCCAGGCGACTACGAGCAGTACTTC. Encoded protein: CASSLRPGDYEQYF.

J is TRBJ2-1 and V is TRBV6-4; 15 bases fit TRBD2. V lost 3 bases, J lost 0 bases, and 9 bases stayed unmatched. Looked up from germline, CDR1 is MRHNA and CDR2 is SNTAGT. This CDR3 region has 20 residues. The CDR3 sequence is CASSERGLAGGPSSYNEQFF. The DNA of the CDR3 is TGTGCCAGCAGTGAACGGGGACTAGCGGGGGGACCGAGCTCCTACAATGAGCAGTTCTTC.

The CDR3 reads CASSRGTSTGELFF. CDR3 coding DNA: TGTGCCAGCAGCAGAGGGACATCTACCGGGGAGCTGTTTTTT. The V gene is TRBV9, the J gene TRBJ2-2; D is possibly TRBD1 (6 bases). Germline assignment: CDR1 SGDLS and CDR2 YYNGEE. The CDR3 is made up of 14 amino acids. V was shortened by 4 bases and J by 5 bases, with 12 bases between the two germline ends.

J is TRBJ2-1 and V is TRBV19, with 11 nucleotides matching TRBD1. Germline CDR1 LNHDA, CDR2 SQIVND (reference sequence). The junction had 8 bases not matched to a gene; V was cut back by 7 bases and J by 15 bases. CDR3 length equals 12 residues. CDR3 DNA sequence: TGTGCCAGTATGGACAGGGGGCTGGTCACGTTCTTC. Its protein is CASMDRGLVTFF.

The V call is TRBV19, the J call TRBJ2-5, with D perhaps TRBD2 (7 bases). V lost 3 bases, J lost 2 bases, and 16 bases lay in between. The CDR3 is made up of 16 amino acids. Germline CDR1 LNHDA, CDR2 SQIVND (reference sequence). CDR3 nucleotide sequence: TGTGCCAGTAGTATTCTCGAGGGGGGGAAACAAGAGACCCAGTACTTC. The encoded protein is CASSILEGGKQETQYF.

This chain joins TRBV19 and TRBJ2-2, with a weak D call TRBD2 (5 bases). CDR3 length: 19 amino acids. V was clipped by 2 bases and J by 4 bases, with 23 bases between them. CDR1 LNHDA and CDR2 SQIVND come from the germline V gene (reference sequence). CDR3: CASSIFYGGLSLGTGELFF. DNA for the CDR3: TGTGCCAGTAGTATATTTTATGGAGGATTATCCCTGGGCACCGGGGAGCTGTTTTTT.

The CDR3 coding sequence is TGTGCCAGCAGAAATTTCAGGACAACCGGAGGCTACACCTTC. It translates to CASRNFRTTGGYTF. The J gene is TRBJ1-2, the V gene TRBV11-2, with D possibly being TRBD1 (5 bases). The germline CDR1 and CDR2 sequences are SGHAT and FQNNGV. Between the trimmed V and J ends, which lost 6 bases and 8 bases, there was a span of 19 bases. The CDR3 sequence is 14 residues long.

The chain uses TRBV9 and TRBJ1-2; 9 bases are a match to TRBD1. After removal of 0 bases from V and 7 bases from J, the junction contained 4 bases not matched to a gene. Germline assignment: CDR1 SGDLS and CDR2 YYNGEE. The CDR3 has 14 amino acids. CDR3 coding DNA: TGTGCCAGCAGCGTAGGGACAGGGGAGGTTGGCTACACCTTC. Protein: CASSVGTGEVGYTF.

The chain joins TRBV7-3 to TRBJ1-1; D unclear. Germline V gene lookup returns CDR1 SGHTA and CDR2 FQGTGA. Trimming took 4 bases from V and 2 from J, leaving 8 bases between them. The CDR3 totals 13 residues. This CDR3 is CASSYGGNTEAFF. CDR3 nucleotide sequence: TGTGCCAGCAGCTATGGAGGAAACACTGAAGCTTTCTTT.

The genes are TRBV7-8 and TRBJ2-5; 7 bases map to TRBD2. CDR3 length: 15 amino acids. Germline assignment: CDR1 SGHVS and CDR2 FQNEAQ. Losses at the gene ends were 5 bases for V and 1 base for J; bases not matched to a gene: 7. DNA for the CDR3: TGTGCCAGCAGCCCTAAGGGACTATTCCAAGAGACCCAGTACTTC. Protein: CASSPKGLFQETQYF.

The J gene is TRBJ1-5, the V gene TRBV7-2; D perhaps matches TRBD1 (5 bases). CDR1 SGHTA and CDR2 FQGNSA come from the germline V gene. The CDR3 sequence is 14 residues long. Trimming removed 0 bases at V and 7 bases at J, with 10 bases between. The CDR3 here is CASSLAFQGQPQHF. The CDR3 nucleotides are TGTGCCAGCAGCTTAGCTTTCCAGGGACAGCCCCAGCATTTT. Full variable domain (rest looked up from reference TRBV7-2 and TRBJ1-5): GAGVSQSPSNKVTEKGKDVELRCDPISGHTALYWYRQSLGQGLEFLIYFQGNSAPDKSGLPSDRFSAERTGGSVSTLTIQRTQQEDSAVYLCASSLAFQGQPQHFGDGTRLSIL.

This clone was counted a single time. The chain uses TRBV4-3 and TRBJ2-3; tentative D call: TRBD2 (5 bases). Looked up from germline, CDR1 is LGHNA and CDR2 is YSLEER. With 1 base removed from V and 0 bases from J, the gap between germline ends came to 8 bases. The CDR3 has 15 amino acids. The CDR3 DNA sequence: TGCGCCAGCAGCCAAGCTGCGGGCAGCACAGATACGCAGTATTTT. It encodes CASSQAAGSTDTQYF.

The CDR3: CASSPRRADPVGKAFF. CDR3 coding DNA: TGTGCCAGCAGCCCCCGGCGGGCCGACCCGGTCGGGAAAGCTTTCTTT. The chain links TRBV13 to TRBJ1-1; no firm D call. The CDR3 runs to 16 residues. The ends were cut back, 5 bases at V and 9 bases at J, with 25 bases in the middle. Looked up from germline, CDR1 is PRHDT and CDR2 is FYEKMQ (reference sequence).

The chain recombines TRBV5-4 with TRBJ2-7; 9 bases are a match to TRBD1. The CDR3 sequence is 17 residues long. J gave up 3 bases and V 4 bases, and 14 bases lay outside the gene matches. Germline CDR1 is SGHNT and CDR2 is YYREEE (reference sequence). This CDR3 is CASSPSRITTGGYEQYF. CDR3 in DNA: TGTGCCAGCAGCCCTAGCCGTATTACGACAGGGGGCTACGAGCAGTACTTC.

This clone has just one count. The V and J genes are TRBV7-2 and TRBJ2-7; D is uncertain. Trimming left V 4 bases short and J 7 bases short, with 11 bases between. The CDR3 consists of 12 residues. Germline V gene lookup returns CDR1 SGHTA and CDR2 FQGNSA. The DNA of the CDR3 is TGTGCCAGCAGCTCCCTCAGGCAGGAGCAGTACTTC. This translates into CASSSLRQEQYF.

The CDR3 DNA reads as TGTGCCAGTAGTTTCGGGTTTGGTTCGGGCTACACCTTC. Translation: CASSFGFGSGYTF. This chain connects TRBV19 to TRBJ1-2; D gene uncertain. Per the germline V gene, CDR1 is LNHDA and CDR2 is SQIVND (reference sequence). CDR3 length: 13 residues. V lost 5 bases, J lost 8 bases, and 15 bases lay in between.

The V and J genes are TRBV7-3 and TRBJ1-2; 7 bases align to TRBD1. The CDR3 runs 13 residues. J was trimmed by 7 bases and V by 5 bases; bases with no gene match: 7. CDR1 is SGHTA and CDR2 is FQGTGA in the germline V gene. The CDR3 bases are TGTGCCAGCAGCCCAGCGCAGGGGGGTGGCTACACCTTC. It is translated as CASSPAQGGGYTF.

The chain has TRBV4-3 and TRBJ1-2, with a tentative D call TRBD1 (5 bases). V dropped 0 bases and J dropped 8 bases, with 13 bases sitting between them. The CDR3 extends over 14 amino acids. Germline CDR1 and CDR2: LGHNA and YSLEER. In DNA form, the CDR3 reads TGCGCCAGCAGCCAAGAGGGGCGGGAGCACGGCTACACCTTC. Encoded protein: CASSQEGREHGYTF.

This chain links TRBV11-2 with TRBJ1-2, with 8 bases fitting TRBD1. The CDR3 has 19 residues. The germline CDR1 and CDR2 sequences are SGHAT and FQNNGV. J was trimmed by 3 bases and V by 5 bases; bases with no gene match: 20. The CDR3 here is CASSTYSGGAPRGHYGYTF. DNA of the CDR3: TGTGCCAGCAGCACGTACTCAGGGGGCGCTCCCCGGGGCCACTATGGCTACACCTTC.

This sequence joins TRBV7-2 and TRBJ2-5; no definite D call. This CDR3 region has 14 residues. Germline V gene data show CDR1 as SGHTA and CDR2 as FQGNSA. V lost 1 base to trimming and J lost 3 bases, with 9 bases between them. CDR3 coding DNA: TGTGCCAGCAGCTTAGGGGCAGGTAAAGAGACCCAGTACTTC. Translated: CASSLGAGKETQYF.

The chain uses TRBV19 and TRBJ2-5, with 10 bases that match TRBD2. This CDR3 region has 19 residues. The V gene's germline CDR1 is LNHDA and CDR2 SQIVND (reference sequence). With V trimmed by 2 bases and J by 0 bases, 12 bases remained unmatched. CDR3 in amino acids: CASSIPRASGGPYQETQYF. The CDR3 DNA reads TGTGCCAGTAGTATACCCAGGGCTAGCGGGGGCCCTTACCAAGAGACCCAGTACTTC.

The rearrangement links TRBV6-6 to TRBJ2-7, with D perhaps TRBD2 (5 bases). CDR1 and CDR2 from the germline V gene are MNHNY and SVGAGI (reference sequence). V was pared by 3 bases and J by 3 bases, with 15 bases between. This CDR3 has 15 residues. The CDR3 is CASSYSVQKNYEQYF. The CDR3 coding sequence is TGTGCCAGCAGTTATAGCGTTCAGAAGAACTACGAGCAGTACTTC.

The chain recombines TRBV19 with TRBJ2-3, with 7 bases identical to TRBD2. CDR1 is LNHDA and CDR2 is SQIVND in the germline V gene (reference sequence). The CDR3 runs 15 residues. Unmatched junction bases numbered 5, after V lost 1 base and J lost 4 bases. In DNA, the CDR3 is TGTGCCAGTAGTATAGTTCCGGGGGGAGCAGATACGCAGTATTTT. It yields the protein CASSIVPGGADTQYF.

The chain uses TRBV13 and TRBJ2-4; unclear D gene. Trimming took off 1 base at V and 7 bases at J, with 8 bases between the two ends. The CDR3 totals 13 residues. Germline V gene sequence: CDR1 PRHDT, CDR2 FYEKMQ (reference sequence). The CDR3 here is CASSLEPRNIQYF. CDR3 nucleotides: TGTGCCAGCAGCTTAGAGCCTCGGAACATTCAGTACTTC. Full variable domain (missing parts from reference TRBV13 and TRBJ2-4): AAGVIQSPRHLIKEKRETATLKCYPIPRHDTVYWYQQGPGQDPQFLISFYEKMQSDKGSIPDRFSAQQFSDYHSELNMSSLELGDSALYFCASSLEPRNIQYFGAGTRLSVL.

The rearrangement joins TRBV10-3 to TRBJ1-1, with TRBD1 matching over 12 bases. The length of the CDR3 is 17 residues. The germline V gene has CDR1 ENHRY and CDR2 SYGVKD. Unmatched junction bases numbered 6, after V lost 4 bases and J lost 0 bases. The CDR3 spells CAISGSGTGGLNTEAFF. The CDR3 DNA follows: TGTGCCATCAGTGGATCCGGGACAGGGGGCTTGAACACTGAAGCTTTCTTT.

The genes are TRBV5-4 and TRBJ1-4; a weak D match, TRBD1 (6 bases). The germline V and J ends were trimmed by 4 bases and 12 bases, with 22 bases remaining between them. The CDR3 runs to 15 residues. CDR1 is SGHNT, CDR2 YYREEE, per germline (reference sequence). The CDR3, as DNA: TGTGCCAGCAGCAGGGGGGGCCAGGCCCCGGGGGAACTGTTTTTT. It yields the protein CASSRGGQAPGELFF.

This clone was counted once. The genes are TRBV18 and TRBJ2-1, with TRBD1 matching over 9 bases. Looked up from germline, CDR1 is KGHSH and CDR2 is LQKENI. With 1 base clipped from V and 8 bases from J, the junction kept 3 bases outside the gene matches. The CDR3 is 14 residues long. The CDR3 is CASSPRRTGDEQFF. The CDR3 region has the DNA TGTGCCAGCTCACCACGGAGGACAGGGGATGAGCAGTTCTTC.

This chain connects TRBV10-1 to TRBJ1-5, with D unclear. The length of the CDR3 is 16 residues. V was cut by 0 bases and J by 7 bases, with 16 bases left in between. From germline, CDR1 is WNHNN and CDR2 SYGVQD (reference sequence). CDR3 sequence: CASSESAQCRRQPQHF. CDR3 nucleotide sequence: TGCGCCAGCAGTGAGTCGGCACAGTGTAGGAGGCAGCCCCAGCATTTT.

This clone has just one count. This sequence joins TRBV6-6 and TRBJ2-7, with 9 positions matching TRBD2. Germline assignment: CDR1 MNHNY and CDR2 SVGAGI (reference sequence). The J segment lost 2 bases and the V segment lost 1 base, leaving 6 bases of the junction unmatched. This CDR3 comprises 16 residues. DNA for the CDR3: TGTGCCAGCAGTTACTTATCTAGCGGGGAGACCTACGAGCAGTACTTC. It is translated as CASSYLSSGETYEQYF.

V and J are TRBV19 and TRBJ1-1; D not resolved. CDR1 and CDR2 from the germline V gene are LNHDA and SQIVND (reference sequence). This CDR3 is built from 15 residues. V lost 2 bases and J lost 0, with 10 bases in between. In DNA form, the CDR3 reads TGTGCCAGTAGTATACTTGACTTCATGAACACTGAAGCTTTCTTT. Encoded protein: CASSILDFMNTEAFF.

The rearrangement joins TRBV7-2 to TRBJ2-5; tentative D call: TRBD1 (7 bases). The ends were cut back, 3 bases at V and 5 bases at J, with 13 bases in the middle. CDR3 length equals 14 residues. CDR1 SGHTA and CDR2 FQGNSA come from the germline V gene. The CDR3 DNA reads TGTGCCAGCAGCTTTGGAGGGGGCCGGGAGACCCAGTACTTC. Amino acids: CASSFGGGRETQYF. The whole variable domain, filled in from reference TRBV7-2 and TRBJ2-5, reads GAGVSQSPSNKVTEKGKDVELRCDPISGHTALYWYRQSLGQGLEFLIYFQGNSAPDKSGLPSDRFSAERTGGSVSTLTIQRTQQEDSAVYLCASSFGGGRETQYFGPGTRLLVL.